The clone carrying this TCR beta chain was observed a handful of times. Per the original data handling: Amplification of reference gene primers provided the estimated nucleated cell counts. This table comes from immunoSEQ multiplex PCR, and its TCRdb copy is limited to in-frame clones, with some not included. V, J and clone size are taken as reported in that table, and D and trimming were inferred from the DNA itself. The repertoire includes fewer than 250,000 clones, around 83% of them detected once, and 7% to 10% sits in the top ten. These data are taken from a study of blood T cell repertoires in COVID-19. At the level of the study: Spain, Italy and the United States supplied samples that represented acute and convalescent COVID-19. From T cells, B-cell-depleted T cells, or PBMCs came the material, which was cDNA or gDNA.

The sequence was collected from a woman aged 50 to 60 with acute or convalescent COVID-19. The specimen was peripheral blood.

The CDR3 protein is CASSDTLGGLYNEQFF. The CDR3 DNA reads TGTGCCAGCAGTGACACCTTGGGGGGGCTGTACAATGAGCAGTTCTTC. The chain uses TRBV2 and TRBJ2-1; tentatively, D is TRBD2 (7 bases). The CDR3 is 16 residues long. CDR1 SNHLY and CDR2 FYNNEI come from the germline V gene. Trimming removed 3 bases from V and 4 bases from J, with 16 bases in between.